This T cell receptor beta chain derives from a study of shared clonotypes between healthy human individuals. Data came from immunoSEQ multiplex PCR; TCRdb stores just in-frame clones and leaves some out. The sample consists of 600,000 to 750,000 clones, approximately 75% of them appearing once. CDR1 and CDR2 from the germline V gene are SGHRS and YFSETQ. With 5 bases clipped from V and 2 bases from J, the junction kept 7 bases outside the gene matches. CDR3 size: 15 residues. This sequence joins TRBV5-1 and TRBJ2-7; 10 bases align to TRBD1. The sequenced sample was memory CD4+ T cells sorted from blood. Subset indicated: CD45RA-negative fraction. This clonotype was sampled from a woman under 40 in good health. The CDR3 DNA reads as TGCGCCAGCAGTGAGGGACAGGGGACAACCTACGAGCAGTACTTC. Translated: CASSEGQGTTYEQYF.